The 30 T cell receptor beta chains reported below all come from one sample, sequenced in a study of T cell repertoires in cytomegalovirus infection. Each CDR3 protein gets one entry after TCRdb re-called the reads with MiXCR. The data hold 100,000 to 150,000 distinct CDR3 sequences, with 7.5% to 9% observed a single time. Input material: PBMCs. The receptors shown here come from a human donor in good health (CMV status not recorded). Some clones in this sample may be carry-over from other donors' samples.

This clonotype was counted only a few times. The J gene is TRBJ1-2, the V gene TRBV29-1, with D tentatively TRBD1 (5 bases). CDR1 SQVTM and CDR2 ANQGSEA come from the germline V gene. V dropped 7 bases and J dropped 7 bases, with 16 bases sitting between them. The length of the CDR3 is 12 residues. CDR3 in DNA: TGCAGCGCGGGGCCCTCGGAGGGTGGCTACACCTTC. Translation: CSAGPSEGGYTF.

This clonotype was detected ten times or more. CDR3 sequence reads: CASSFFASALLPQHF. Written as DNA, the CDR3 is TGTGCCAGCAGCTTCTTCGCGTCAGCTTTATTGCCCCAGCATTTT. V is TRBV5-5 and J is TRBJ1-5; D is unresolved. CDR1 and CDR2 from the germline V gene are SGHKS and YYEKEE (reference sequence). The length of the CDR3 is 15 residues. Trimming left V 2 bases short and J 9 bases short, with 18 bases between.

The rearrangement links TRBV10-3 to TRBJ2-5; TRBD2 matches at 11 bases. Germline V gives CDR1 ENHRY, CDR2 SYGVKD. The CDR3 is 15 residues long. V was clipped by 7 bases and J by 4 bases; unmatched bases: 8. The CDR3 protein is CAIIDDLAGGETQYF. CDR3 nucleotides: TGTGCCATCATTGACGATCTAGCGGGGGGAGAGACCCAGTACTTC.

This clonotype was detected many times. The V gene is TRBV24-1, the J gene TRBJ2-2; D is ambiguous. From germline, CDR1 is KGHDR and CDR2 SFDVKD. The CDR3 is 14 amino acids. V lost 5 bases, J lost 6 bases, and 12 bases lay in between. The CDR3 DNA reads TGTGCCACCAGTGCCTTGGTGGGTGCCGGGGAGCTGTTTTTT. Protein product: CATSALVGAGELFF.

The sample holds many counts of this clonotype. The J gene is TRBJ2-1, the V gene TRBV7-2, with D unclear. The CDR3 runs 16 residues. Trimming left V 1 base short and J 7 bases short, with 17 bases between. Germline-derived CDR1 and CDR2 are SGHTA and FQGNSA. The CDR3 loop is CASSLEARAPGNEQFF. The CDR3 DNA sequence: TGTGCCAGCAGCTTAGAGGCTAGGGCCCCCGGGAATGAGCAGTTCTTC.

This clonotype was detected ten times or more. The chain recombines TRBV20-1 with TRBJ1-5; D possibly corresponds to TRBD1 (5 bases). V shed 0 bases and J shed 3 bases, with 12 bases lying between them. This CDR3 is 15 amino acids long. CDR1 is DFQATT, CDR2 SNEGSKA, per germline (reference sequence). CDR3 residues: CSARDLGGANQPQHF. CDR3 nucleotides: TGCAGTGCTAGAGATCTCGGGGGAGCCAATCAGCCCCAGCATTTT.

This clonotype was seen many times. The V gene is TRBV28, the J gene TRBJ2-1; TRBD1 matches 8 bases. Per germline, CDR1 MDHEN and CDR2 SYDVKM. The V and J ends lost 3 bases and 14 bases, in that order; junction bases with no gene match: 6. The CDR3 runs 12 residues. The CDR3 sequence is CASSFRQGREFF. Here the CDR3 DNA reads TGTGCCAGCAGTTTTCGACAGGGGCGAGAGTTCTTC.

This clonotype was observed at least ten times. The chain combines TRBV7-2 with TRBJ2-3; 10 bases align to TRBD2. Germline trimming cut 4 bases from V and 6 bases from J; bases unmatched to any gene: 13. Germline assignment: CDR1 SGHTA and CDR2 FQGNSA. The CDR3 sequence is 17 residues long. CDR3 sequence: CASSSGERGGWVDTQYF. CDR3 sequence (DNA): TGTGCCAGCAGCTCCGGGGAGCGGGGGGGCTGGGTGGATACGCAGTATTTT.

This clonotype was seen many times. CDR3: CASSPSAMNTEAFF. CDR3 coding DNA: TGTGCCAGCAGCCCCTCTGCAATGAACACTGAAGCTTTCTTT. V and J are TRBV9 and TRBJ1-1; D uncertain. Germline CDR1 reads SGDLS; CDR2 reads YYNGEE. This CDR3 is built from 14 residues. Trimming removed 4 bases from V and 0 bases from J, with 10 bases in between. Complete variable domain (other parts from reference TRBV9 and TRBJ1-1): DSGVTQTPKHLITATGQRVTLRCSPRSGDLSVYWYQQSLDQGLQFLIQYYNGEERAKGNILERFSAQQFPDLHSELNLSSLELGDSALYFCASSPSAMNTEAFFGQGTRLTVV.

In its sample, this clonotype was seen many times. This chain links TRBV6-5 with TRBJ1-5, with no clear D. CDR3 length: 13 amino acids. Germline V gives CDR1 MNHEY, CDR2 SVGAGI. Between the trimmed V and J ends, which lost 7 bases and 0 bases, there was a span of 7 bases. For the CDR3, the DNA is TGTGCCAGCACGGAGGGTAGCAATCAGCCCCAGCATTTT. Its protein is CASTEGSNQPQHF.

The chain has TRBV12-3 or TRBV12-4 and TRBJ1-4, with D perhaps matching TRBD1 (5 bases). The CDR3 has 15 residues. The V and J ends lost 3 bases and 1 base respectively, with 9 bases between them. The CDR3 loop reads CASSLGQGTNEKLFF. DNA for the CDR3: TGTGCCAGCAGTTTGGGGCAGGGAACTAATGAAAAACTGTTTTTT.

This clonotype was seen many times. This sequence joins TRBV27 and TRBJ1-1, with D perhaps matching TRBD1 (6 bases). Germline CDR1 MNHEY, CDR2 SMNVEV (reference sequence). V lost 0 bases to trimming and J lost 4 bases, with 9 bases between them. The CDR3 is 14 amino acids. The CDR3 protein is CASSLSGGVTEAFF. The CDR3, as DNA: TGTGCCAGCAGTTTATCTGGGGGCGTCACTGAAGCTTTCTTT.

The chain has TRBV29-1 and TRBJ1-4; 7 bases fit TRBD1. The J segment lost 2 bases and the V segment lost 7 bases, leaving 4 bases of the junction unmatched. The CDR3 extends over 13 amino acids. In germline, CDR1 is SQVTM, CDR2 ANQGSEA. CDR3 amino acids: CSAQGRTNEKLFF. DNA of the CDR3: TGCAGCGCACAGGGGCGCACTAATGAAAAACTGTTTTTT.

Only a few counts were recorded for this clonotype. The chain is built from TRBV5-6 and TRBJ1-6; no clear D gene. The germline V gene has CDR1 SGHDT and CDR2 YYEEEE. The CDR3 is 17 amino acids. The V end lost 1 base, the J end lost 4 bases, and 15 bases lay between the germline ends. CDR3 in amino acids: CASSLLRTEGYNSPLHF. The DNA of the CDR3 is TGTGCCAGCAGCTTGTTAAGGACCGAGGGTTATAATTCACCCCTCCACTTT.

This clonotype was observed many times. The genes are TRBV7-8 and TRBJ2-1; D possibly matches TRBD1 or TRBD2 (7 bases each). Germline assignment: CDR1 SGHVS and CDR2 FQNEAQ. This CDR3 is built from 12 residues. V dropped 5 bases and J dropped 10 bases, with 12 bases sitting between them. In DNA form, the CDR3 reads TGTGCCAGCAGCCAGGGGGGGACGGAGCAGTTCTTC. It specifies CASSQGGTEQFF.

This clonotype came up many times. The chain employs TRBV29-1 and TRBJ1-1, with 7 bases fitting TRBD1. Germline values: CDR1 SQVTM, CDR2 ANQGSEA. The CDR3 runs to 13 residues. The V gene end was trimmed by 7 bases and the J gene end by 6 bases; junction bases not matched to a gene: 11. As DNA, the CDR3 is TGCAGCGCCGACGAAGGGGGCAGGTCTGAAGCTTTCTTT. Protein: CSADEGGRSEAFF.

This clonotype was found many times. The chain uses TRBV7-2 and TRBJ1-5; 8 positions agree with TRBD1. Germline lookup yields CDR1 SGHTA and CDR2 FQGNSA. Trimming at V came to 5 bases and at J to 3 bases, leaving 3 bases not matched to a gene. This CDR3 is 14 amino acids long. CDR3 DNA sequence: TGTGCCAGCAGCCCAGGGGGCCTCAATCAGCCCCAGCATTTT. Protein sequence: CASSPGGLNQPQHF. Full variable domain (remainder filled in from reference TRBV7-2 and TRBJ1-5): GAGVSQSPSNKVTEKGKDVELRCDPISGHTALYWYRQSLGQGLEFLIYFQGNSAPDKSGLPSDRFSAERTGGSVSTLTIQRTQQEDSAVYLCASSPGGLNQPQHFGDGTRLSIL.

This clonotype was seen ten or more times. The chain links TRBV7-3 to TRBJ2-3, with 10 bases that match TRBD2. CDR1 and CDR2 (germline): SGHTA, FQGTGA. The CDR3 covers 15 residues. V lost 2 bases and J lost 2; bases outside the gene matches: 1. CDR3 DNA: TGTGCCAGCAGCTTACTAGCGGGGGTCACAGATACGCAGTATTTT. This translates into CASSLLAGVTDTQYF.

This rearrangement joins TRBV23-1 to TRBJ2-3; weak D call: TRBD1 (6 bases). TRBV23-1 is known as an ORF, though its function is uncertain. V was clipped by 3 bases and J by 5 bases, with 24 bases between them. The length of the CDR3 is 18 residues. Here the CDR3 reads CASSHQTTGSEIKDTQYF. CDR3 nucleotide sequence: TGCGCCAGCAGTCATCAGACAACAGGGTCCGAAATCAAAGATACGCAGTATTTT.

This clonotype was detected ten times or more. The chain links TRBV10-3 to TRBJ1-5; the D is unclear. Germline CDR1 reads ENHRY; CDR2 reads SYGVKD. This CDR3 region has 13 residues. With 3 bases removed from V and 6 bases from J, the gap between germline ends came to 9 bases. CDR3 sequence (DNA): TGTGCCATCAGTGAAATAAATAGTCAGCCCCAGCATTTT. This gives the protein CAISEINSQPQHF.

This clonotype was counted ten times or more. The CDR3 here is CAIGPGLAGGYQETQYF. The CDR3, as DNA: TGTGCCATAGGGCCGGGACTAGCGGGGGGGTACCAAGAGACCCAGTACTTC. The V gene is TRBV10-3, the J gene TRBJ2-5; 16 nucleotides line up with TRBD2. V shed 9 bases, J shed 0 bases, and the junction held 7 bases outside the gene matches. This CDR3 is built from 17 residues. Germline values: CDR1 ENHRY, CDR2 SYGVKD.

This clonotype was picked up many times. This chain links TRBV5-4 with TRBJ2-3; D may be TRBD2 (6 bases). Germline assignment: CDR1 SGHNT and CDR2 YYREEE (reference sequence). The CDR3 has 15 amino acids. Trimming took 0 bases from V and 6 from J, leaving 14 bases between them. This CDR3 is CASSLESGYRDTQYF. The CDR3 DNA is TGTGCCAGCAGCTTGGAGAGCGGGTATCGCGATACGCAGTATTTT.

This clonotype was detected many times. The chain combines TRBV12-3 or TRBV12-4 with TRBJ1-2; possible D gene TRBD1, 6 bases. This CDR3 is 13 amino acids long. The V end was cut by 11 bases, the J end by 3 bases, with 16 bases between. The CDR3 nucleotides are TGTGCCTCCAAGGTAACAGGGTACTATGGCTACACCTTC. Amino acids: CASKVTGYYGYTF.

This clonotype was seen a few times. The V gene is TRBV11-2, the J gene TRBJ1-1; D possibly corresponds to TRBD1 (5 bases). Trimming cost V 7 bases and J 4 bases, with 19 bases left between them. Per germline, CDR1 SGHAT and CDR2 FQNNGV. This CDR3 spans 15 amino acids. The CDR3 coding sequence is TGTGCCAGCACGCCGAATAGGGGAATGGGCACTGAAGCTTTCTTT. Amino acid sequence: CASTPNRGMGTEAFF.

In its sample, this clonotype was seen many times. CDR3 in amino acids: CATSGGVNTEAFF. CDR3 in DNA: TGTGCCACCAGCGGCGGGGTGAACACTGAAGCTTTCTTT. The chain employs TRBV15 and TRBJ1-1, with D unclear. CDR3 length equals 13 residues. CDR1 and CDR2 (germline): LNHNV, YYDKDF (reference sequence). Between the trimmed V and J ends, which lost 5 bases and 0 bases, there was a span of 7 bases.

This clonotype was counted ten times or more. V is TRBV12-3 or TRBV12-4 and J is TRBJ2-2, with D perhaps TRBD1 (6 bases). This CDR3 is built from 15 residues. Trimming left V 3 bases short and J 0 bases short, with 8 bases between. The CDR3 DNA reads as TGTGCCAGCAGTTTTGGACAGACGAACACCGGGGAGCTGTTTTTT. This translates into CASSFGQTNTGELFF.

In this sample, this clonotype turned up many times. The chain has TRBV6-2 or TRBV6-3 and TRBJ2-1; 12 bases match TRBD2. The germline V gene has CDR1 MNHEY and CDR2 SVGEGT. V trimming: 0 bases; J trimming: 3 bases; junction bases outside the gene matches: 12. The CDR3 contains 20 residues. DNA of the CDR3: TGTGCCAGCAGTTACTCGGCTAGCGGGGGGGCCGGCCTCCGCTACAATGAGCAGTTCTTC. This translates into CASSYSASGGAGLRYNEQFF.

In this sample, this clonotype turned up a few times. The V call is TRBV20-1, the J call TRBJ2-7; TRBD2 matches 12 bases. CDR3 length equals 17 residues. CDR1 is DFQATT and CDR2 is SNEGSKA in the germline V gene (reference sequence). V trimming: 7 bases; J trimming: 2 bases; junction bases outside the gene matches: 15. CDR3 in amino acids: CSVATSGGKRAPYEQYF. In DNA, the CDR3 is TGCAGTGTCGCGACTAGCGGGGGAAAAAGGGCGCCCTACGAGCAGTACTTC.

This chain connects TRBV9 to TRBJ2-7; D is uncertain. The CDR3 has 13 amino acids. V was shortened by 4 bases and J by 0 bases, with 8 bases between the two germline ends. CDR1 is SGDLS and CDR2 is YYNGEE in the germline V gene. The CDR3 nucleotides read TGTGCCAGCAGCCCGGCACACTCCTACGAGCAGTACTTC. Its protein is CASSPAHSYEQYF.

The sample holds many counts of this clonotype. V is TRBV6-2 or TRBV6-3 and J is TRBJ1-5; TRBD1 is a possible D gene (5 bases). The CDR3 runs to 16 residues. CDR1 and CDR2 (germline): MNHEY, SVGEGT. Trimming cost V 7 bases and J 2 bases, with 18 bases left between them. CDR3 residues: CASNPSGGLGNQPQHF. CDR3 bases: TGTGCCAGCAATCCGTCCGGGGGACTAGGCAATCAGCCCCAGCATTTT.